This paragraph covers one T cell receptor (beta chain) sequence. Its antigen is unknown. Base quality data are lacking; no much larger clone is found one base away. Library preparation employed the immunoSEQ multiplex PCR assay. The table was pulled from immuneACCESS by TCRdb, which kept in-frame rearrangements only. Such tables lose some clones; where checked, under half of the loss comes from unresolved V genes, and the rest has no known cause. Recorded for this sample are tens of thousands of clones; around 94% of them occurred a single time. Together, the top ten hold over 2% of the sample. Ends trimmed: V by 0 bases, J by 7 bases; bases unmatched to a gene: 10. CDR1 and CDR2, looked up from the germline V gene, are SGHNT and YENEEA. The CDR3 runs 17 amino acids, cysteine and phenylalanine included. The kept DNA is CDR3 alone, 51 bases in frame from the first base. The sample comes from a study of T cell changes during pregnancy in multiple sclerosis (dated by TCRdb to about 2019). Study-level background: Changes in the T cell repertoire over the course of pregnancy were examined in this study in women with multiple sclerosis.

This TCR derives from a female donor with multiple sclerosis, enrolled in a pregnancy study. Sequences were derived from peripheral blood, sampled before pregnancy. Rearrangement joined TRBV11-3 to TRBJ2-2, with 8 bases in between that match TRBD2. The CDR3 corresponds to CASSLDTAGVYGGELFF. The DNA sequence is as follows: TGTGCCAGCAGCTTAGATACAGCGGGAGTATACGGCGGGGAGCTGTTTTTT.